A single sample is the source of the 28 T cell receptor beta chains below, sequenced in a study of monozygotic twins with inflammatory bowel disease. TCRdb re-analyzed the 5' RACE reads; it lists each CDR3 protein once, without DNA. Its listing shows 350,000 to 500,000 distinct CDR3 sequences. The sample comprised blood. These receptors all come from a human donor with ulcerative colitis or Crohn's disease, or a healthy co-twin of an affected twin (not recorded which).

The chain links TRBV2 to TRBJ2-4; TCRdb proposes TRBD1, but this gene call is untestable without DNA. The CDR3 runs to 17 residues. Germline V gene lookup returns CDR1 SNHLY and CDR2 FYNNEI. The CDR3 is CASSRTGRSLAKNIQYF.

The genes are TRBV3-1 and TRBJ2-5. The CDR3 totals 11 residues. The V gene's germline CDR1 is LGHDT and CDR2 YNNKEL (reference sequence). The CDR3 sequence: CASRVKETQYF.

The rearrangement joins TRBV5-1 to TRBJ2-7; TCRdb's D call, TRBD1, is unchecked because there is no DNA. Germline-derived CDR1 and CDR2 are SGHRS and YFSETQ. CDR3 size: 13 residues. CDR3 sequence reads: CASSFQGEYEQYF.

The chain recombines TRBV30 with TRBJ2-1; the D call of TRBD1 rests on TCRdb alone, since no DNA is present to check it. CDR3 length: 14 amino acids. In germline, CDR1 is GTSNPN, CDR2 SVGIG (reference sequence). CDR3 region: CAWSVISGIDEQFF.

J is TRBJ1-2 and V is TRBV5-4. This CDR3 has 12 residues. Germline V lookup: CDR1 SGHNT, CDR2 YYREEE (reference sequence). CDR3 region: CASSIGRNGYTF. The whole variable domain, filled in from reference TRBV5-4 and TRBJ1-2, reads ETGVTQSPTHLIKTRGQQVTLRCSSQSGHNTVSWYQQALGQGPQFIFQYYREEENGRGNFPPRFSGLQFPNYSSELNVNALELDDSALYLCASSIGRNGYTFGSGTRLTVV.

V and J are TRBV5-6 and TRBJ2-1; with no DNA, the TCRdb D assignment of TRBD2 cannot be verified. The V gene's germline CDR1 is SGHDT and CDR2 YYEEEE. The CDR3 consists of 15 residues. CDR3 in amino acids: CASSPLAGATNEQFF.

The rearrangement links TRBV18 to TRBJ2-3. Per the germline V gene, CDR1 is KGHSH and CDR2 is LQKENI. The CDR3 runs to 15 residues. CDR3 sequence reads: CASSPPSRPTDTQYF.

The chain uses TRBV7-2 and TRBJ1-6; TCRdb names TRBD1, which stays unverified in the absence of DNA. This CDR3 is 14 amino acids long. Germline V gene sequence: CDR1 SGHTA, CDR2 FQGNSA. CDR3 sequence reads: CASSQDRGYSPLHF. Looking up the rest from reference TRBV7-2 and TRBJ1-6 gives the full variable domain: GAGVSQSPSNKVTEKGKDVELRCDPISGHTALYWYRQSLGQGLEFLIYFQGNSAPDKSGLPSDRFSAERTGGSVSTLTIQRTQQEDSAVYLCASSQDRGYSPLHFGNGTRLTVT.

The rearrangement uses TRBV5-1 and TRBJ2-3; TCRdb gives TRBD1 as the D gene, but with no DNA this cannot be confirmed. This CDR3 has 16 residues. The germline V gene encodes CDR1 SGHRS and CDR2 YFSETQ. This chain's CDR3 is CASSLKAGATTDTQYF.

V usage is TRBV7-2 and J usage is TRBJ2-3; checking the TCRdb D call of TRBD1 is not possible without DNA. This CDR3 is built from 16 residues. In germline, CDR1 is SGHTA, CDR2 FQGNSA. The CDR3 region is CASSLRTGTGTDTQYF.

The chain joins TRBV6-6 to TRBJ1-2; the D gene TCRdb calls, TRBD1, cannot be checked with no DNA. The CDR3 runs 14 residues. Germline V gene lookup returns CDR1 MNHNY and CDR2 SVGAGI (reference sequence). The chain's CDR3 is CASSPTGNNYGYTF.

The gene calls are TRBV5-1 and TRBJ2-7. The CDR3 covers 12 residues. Looked up from germline, CDR1 is SGHRS and CDR2 is YFSETQ. The CDR3 sequence is CASSLQRDEQYF.

This chain links TRBV19 with TRBJ2-1; TCRdb's D call of TRBD1 is untestable without DNA. There are 14 residues in the CDR3. Germline CDR1 reads LNHDA; CDR2 reads SQIVND (reference sequence). This chain's CDR3 is CASSPAGDTGRGFF.

The rearrangement joins TRBV3-1 to TRBJ2-5; the TRBD1 assignment by TCRdb is unverifiable without DNA. This CDR3 has 12 amino acids. Germline V gene data show CDR1 as LGHDT and CDR2 as YNNKEL (reference sequence). CDR3 amino acids: CASSKWGGAQYF.

The rearrangement joins TRBV24-1 to TRBJ1-5; absent DNA, TCRdb's TRBD1 call cannot be checked. This CDR3 is built from 16 residues. Germline lookup yields CDR1 KGHDR and CDR2 SFDVKD. CDR3 sequence: CATSDRGTGGNQPQHF.

CDR3 loop: CSARRDRERDEQFF. The V and J genes are TRBV20-1 and TRBJ2-1; TCRdb gives TRBD1 as the D gene, but with no DNA this cannot be confirmed. CDR1 is DFQATT and CDR2 is SNEGSKA in the germline V gene (reference sequence). The CDR3 runs to 14 residues.

The J gene is TRBJ1-1, the V gene TRBV5-4; TCRdb selects TRBD1, and the lack of DNA leaves this call unchecked. This CDR3 has 14 amino acids. The V gene's germline CDR1 is SGHNT and CDR2 YYREEE (reference sequence). CDR3: CASSVGGAHFEAFF. Variable domain in full (rest from reference TRBV5-4 and TRBJ1-1): ETGVTQSPTHLIKTRGQQVTLRCSSQSGHNTVSWYQQALGQGPQFIFQYYREEENGRGNFPPRFSGLQFPNYSSELNVNALELDDSALYLCASSVGGAHFEAFFGQGTRLTVV.

V and J are TRBV12-3 or TRBV12-4 and TRBJ2-2; TCRdb's D call, TRBD1, is unchecked because there is no DNA. The CDR3 is 17 residues long. The CDR3 sequence: CASSPGQGNFNTGELFF.

V usage is TRBV29-1 and J usage is TRBJ1-1. CDR1 is SQVTM and CDR2 is ANQGSEA in the germline V gene. The CDR3 length is 13 residues. The CDR3 loop reads CSVGQLMNTEAFF.

The rearrangement links TRBV6-5 to TRBJ1-5; with no DNA, the TCRdb D assignment of TRBD1 cannot be verified. CDR3 length: 12 amino acids. Germline assignment: CDR1 MNHEY and CDR2 SVGAGI. CDR3 region: CASSSGSQPQHF.

This chain uses TRBV6-1 with TRBJ1-1; the TCRdb call, TRBD1, lacks DNA for checking. Germline V CDR1 and CDR2: MNHNS, SASEGT. This CDR3 has 14 residues. CDR3 in amino acids: CASSEGQGITEAFF.

The chain employs TRBV7-8 and TRBJ1-2. CDR3 length: 15 amino acids. Germline V gene sequence: CDR1 SGHVS, CDR2 FQNEAQ. The CDR3 loop is CASSLTGRVGVGYTF.

V and J are TRBV20-1 and TRBJ2-1; as DNA is missing, the TRBD1 call by TCRdb cannot be tested. CDR3 size: 14 residues. In germline, CDR1 is DFQATT, CDR2 SNEGSKA (reference sequence). This CDR3 is CSARLGVAYNEQFF.

The gene calls are TRBV30 and TRBJ2-7; TCRdb reports TRBD2, a call that lacks DNA to check it against. Germline V lookup: CDR1 GTSNPN, CDR2 SVGIG (reference sequence). The CDR3 has 16 residues. CDR3 sequence reads: CAWSLSSSGGAYEQYF.

This chain uses TRBV10-3 with TRBJ1-6. From germline, CDR1 is ENHRY and CDR2 SYGVKD. The CDR3 covers 13 residues. This CDR3 reads CAISDNGNSPLHF.

The chain carries TRBV29-1 and TRBJ2-7. This CDR3 comprises 11 residues. Per the germline V gene, CDR1 is SQVTM and CDR2 is ANQGSEA. The CDR3 is CSVVYSYEQYF.

The chain recombines TRBV4-2 with TRBJ2-1; TCRdb gives TRBD1 as the D gene, but with no DNA this cannot be confirmed. In germline, CDR1 is LGHNA, CDR2 YNFKEQ. The CDR3 covers 18 residues. CDR3 in amino acids: CASSQDRAGALSYNEQFF.

The rearrangement joins TRBV30 to TRBJ1-1; TCRdb proposes TRBD1, but this gene call is untestable without DNA. Germline V gene sequence: CDR1 GTSNPN, CDR2 SVGIG (reference sequence). The CDR3 has 16 amino acids. The CDR3 loop is CAWKVIGQGPNTEAFF.